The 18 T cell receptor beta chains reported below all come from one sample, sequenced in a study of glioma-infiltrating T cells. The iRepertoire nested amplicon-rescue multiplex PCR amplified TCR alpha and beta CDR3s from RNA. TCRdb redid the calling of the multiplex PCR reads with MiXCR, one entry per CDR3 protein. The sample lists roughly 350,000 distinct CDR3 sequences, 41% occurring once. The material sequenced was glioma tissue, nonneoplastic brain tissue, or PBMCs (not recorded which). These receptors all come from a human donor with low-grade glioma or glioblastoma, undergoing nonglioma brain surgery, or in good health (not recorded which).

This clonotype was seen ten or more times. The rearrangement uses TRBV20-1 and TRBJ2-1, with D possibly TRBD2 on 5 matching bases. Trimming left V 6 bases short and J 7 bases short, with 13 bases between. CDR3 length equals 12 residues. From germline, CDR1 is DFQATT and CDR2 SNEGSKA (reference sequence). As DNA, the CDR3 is TGCAGTGCACGGACTCCGGAGAATGAGCAGTTCTTC. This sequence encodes CSARTPENEQFF.

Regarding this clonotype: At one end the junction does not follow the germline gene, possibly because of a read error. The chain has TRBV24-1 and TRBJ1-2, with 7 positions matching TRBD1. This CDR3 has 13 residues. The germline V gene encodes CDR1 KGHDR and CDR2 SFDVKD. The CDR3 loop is CATGETGVRGYTF. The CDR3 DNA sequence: TGTGCCACCGGTGAAACAGGGGTACGAGGCTACACCTTC.

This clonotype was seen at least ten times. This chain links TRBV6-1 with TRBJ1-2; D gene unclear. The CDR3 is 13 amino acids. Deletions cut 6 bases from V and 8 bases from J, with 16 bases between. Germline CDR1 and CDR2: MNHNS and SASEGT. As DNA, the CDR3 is TGTGCCAGCAGCCCTCGGAGGGTCCGGGGCTACACCTTC. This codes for CASSPRRVRGYTF.

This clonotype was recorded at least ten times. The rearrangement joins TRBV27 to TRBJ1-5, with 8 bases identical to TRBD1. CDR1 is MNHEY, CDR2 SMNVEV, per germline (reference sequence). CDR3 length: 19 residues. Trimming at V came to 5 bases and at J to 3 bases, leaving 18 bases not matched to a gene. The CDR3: CASSPSPGTGTPSNQPQHF. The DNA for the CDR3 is TGTGCCAGCAGTCCTAGCCCGGGGACAGGCACACCGTCCAATCAGCCCCAGCATTTT.

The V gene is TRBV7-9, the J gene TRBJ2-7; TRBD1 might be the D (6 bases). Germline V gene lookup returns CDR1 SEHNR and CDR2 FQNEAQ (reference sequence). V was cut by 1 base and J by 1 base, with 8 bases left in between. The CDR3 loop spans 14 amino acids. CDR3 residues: CASSLVGASYEQYF. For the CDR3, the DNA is TGTGCCAGCAGCTTAGTGGGGGCTTCCTACGAGCAGTACTTC.

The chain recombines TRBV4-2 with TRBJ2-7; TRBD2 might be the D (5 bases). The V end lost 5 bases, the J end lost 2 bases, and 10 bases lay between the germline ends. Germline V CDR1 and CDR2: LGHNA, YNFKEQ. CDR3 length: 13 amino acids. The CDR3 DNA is TGTGCCAGCAGCATCACTAGTGCCTACGAGCAGTACTTC. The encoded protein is CASSITSAYEQYF.

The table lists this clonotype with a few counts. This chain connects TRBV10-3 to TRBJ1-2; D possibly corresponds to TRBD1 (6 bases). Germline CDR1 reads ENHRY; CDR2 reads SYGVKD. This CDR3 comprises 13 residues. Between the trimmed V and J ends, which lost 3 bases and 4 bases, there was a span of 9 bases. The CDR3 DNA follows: TGTGCCATCAGTGACCGACAGGTCTATGGCTACACCTTC. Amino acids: CAISDRQVYGYTF.

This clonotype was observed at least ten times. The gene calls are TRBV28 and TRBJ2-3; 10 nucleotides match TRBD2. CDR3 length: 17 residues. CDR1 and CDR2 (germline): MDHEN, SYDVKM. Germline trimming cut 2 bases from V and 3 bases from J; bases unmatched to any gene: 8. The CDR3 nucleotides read TGTGCCAGCAGTTTACTCTGGCTAGCGGGAGAAACAGATACGCAGTATTTT. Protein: CASSLLWLAGETDTQYF.

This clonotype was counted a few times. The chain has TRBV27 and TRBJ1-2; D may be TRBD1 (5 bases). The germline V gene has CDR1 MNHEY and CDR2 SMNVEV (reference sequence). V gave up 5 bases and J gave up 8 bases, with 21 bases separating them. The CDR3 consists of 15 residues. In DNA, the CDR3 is TGTGCCAGCAGTCCTCTGACGGGCCCCGGGGGAGGCTACACCTTC. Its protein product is CASSPLTGPGGGYTF.

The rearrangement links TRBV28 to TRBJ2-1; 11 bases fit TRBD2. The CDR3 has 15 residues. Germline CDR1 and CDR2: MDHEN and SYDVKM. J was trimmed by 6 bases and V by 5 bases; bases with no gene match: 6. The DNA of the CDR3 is TGTGCCAGCAGTACACCGGGACTAGCGGTCAATGAGCAGTTCTTC. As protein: CASSTPGLAVNEQFF.

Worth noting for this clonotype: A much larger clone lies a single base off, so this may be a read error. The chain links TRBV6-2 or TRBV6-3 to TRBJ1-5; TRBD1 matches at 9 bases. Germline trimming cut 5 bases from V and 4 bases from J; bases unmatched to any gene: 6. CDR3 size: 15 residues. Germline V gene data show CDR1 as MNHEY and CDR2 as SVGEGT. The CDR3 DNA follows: TGTGCCAGCAGTGCACTGGGACAGGGTAATCAGCCCCAGCATTTT. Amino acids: CASSALGQGNQPQHF.

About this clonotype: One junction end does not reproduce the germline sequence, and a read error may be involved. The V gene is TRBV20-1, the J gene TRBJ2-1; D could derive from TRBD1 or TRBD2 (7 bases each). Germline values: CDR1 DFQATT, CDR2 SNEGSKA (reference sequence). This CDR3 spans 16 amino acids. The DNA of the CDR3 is TGCAGTTCTAGCCAAAGGGCAGGGGGGGCTTACAATGAGCAGTTCTTC. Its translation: CSSSQRAGGAYNEQFF.

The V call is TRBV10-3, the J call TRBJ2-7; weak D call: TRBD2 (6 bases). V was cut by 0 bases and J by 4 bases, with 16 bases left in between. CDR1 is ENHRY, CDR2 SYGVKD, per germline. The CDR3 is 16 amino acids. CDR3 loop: CAISESGGMLGYEQYF. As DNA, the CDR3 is TGTGCCATCAGTGAGTCGGGGGGAATGCTGGGGTACGAGCAGTACTTC.

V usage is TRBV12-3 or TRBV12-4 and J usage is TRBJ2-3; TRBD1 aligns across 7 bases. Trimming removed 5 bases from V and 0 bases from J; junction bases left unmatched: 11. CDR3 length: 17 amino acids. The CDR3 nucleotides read TGTGCCAGCAGTCTCCTCCAGGGGGTGGCTAGCACAGATACGCAGTATTTT. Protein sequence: CASSLLQGVASTDTQYF.

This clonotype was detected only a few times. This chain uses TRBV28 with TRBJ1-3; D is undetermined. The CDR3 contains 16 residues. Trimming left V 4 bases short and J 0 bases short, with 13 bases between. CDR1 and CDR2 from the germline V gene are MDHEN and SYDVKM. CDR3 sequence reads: CASSSEQLFSGNTIYF. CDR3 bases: TGTGCCAGCAGTTCGGAACAGTTATTCTCTGGAAACACCATATATTTT.

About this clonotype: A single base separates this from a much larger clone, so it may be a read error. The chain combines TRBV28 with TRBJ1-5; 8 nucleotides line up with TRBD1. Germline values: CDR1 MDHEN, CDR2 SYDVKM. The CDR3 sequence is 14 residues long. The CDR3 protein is CASSTQGANKPQHF. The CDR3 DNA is TGTGCCAGCAGTACCCAGGGGGCCAATAAGCCCCAGCATTTT.

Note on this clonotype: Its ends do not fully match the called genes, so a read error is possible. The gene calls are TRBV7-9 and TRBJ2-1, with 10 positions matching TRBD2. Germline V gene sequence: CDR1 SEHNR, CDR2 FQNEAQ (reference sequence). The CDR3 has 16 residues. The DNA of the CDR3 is TGTCCCAGCAGCTCCTCGAAGACTAGCGGGCTAGATGAGCAGTTCTTC. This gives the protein CPSSSSKTSGLDEQFF.

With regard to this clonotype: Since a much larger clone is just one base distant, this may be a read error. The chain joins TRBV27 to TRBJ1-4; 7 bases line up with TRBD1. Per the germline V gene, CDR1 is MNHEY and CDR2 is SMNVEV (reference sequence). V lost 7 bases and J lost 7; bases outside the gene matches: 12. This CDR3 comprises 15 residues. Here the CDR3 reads CASIRLTGTSEKLFF. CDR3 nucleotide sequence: TGTGCCAGCATAAGACTGACAGGGACAAGTGAAAAACTGTTTTTT.